These 3 T cell receptor beta chains came from one sample sequenced in a study of cytomegalovirus exposure and HLA in healthy donors. Both 60 Vbeta primers and 13 Jbeta primers went into the PCR. Repertoires were generated with immunoSEQ multiplex PCR, while TCRdb's copy carries only in-frame clones and drops some. The sample yields approximately 130,000 clones, around four fifths seen once. What was sequenced was PBMCs. The receptors originated from a man aged 35 to 55 in good health and CMV-seronegative.

This rearrangement joins TRBV4-1 to TRBJ2-5; 11 bases map to TRBD2. This CDR3 comprises 14 residues. V was clipped by 2 bases and J by 6 bases; unmatched bases: 2. Looked up from germline, CDR1 is MGHRA and CDR2 is YSYEKL. The CDR3 DNA reads TGCGCCAGCAGCCAACTAGCGGGAGGCAAGACCCAGTACTTC. Translation gives CASSQLAGGKTQYF.

V usage is TRBV9 and J usage is TRBJ2-5; 12 bases are a match to TRBD2. The length of the CDR3 is 15 residues. Unmatched junction bases numbered 6, after V lost 4 bases and J lost 5 bases. Looked up from germline, CDR1 is SGDLS and CDR2 is YYNGEE. The CDR3 bases are TGTGCCAGCAGCCTAGCGGGGGGGCAGGGTGAGACCCAGTACTTC. Amino acids: CASSLAGGQGETQYF.

In this sample, this clone turned up once. This sequence joins TRBV7-9 and TRBJ2-1; a weak D match, TRBD2 (5 bases). CDR1 is SEHNR and CDR2 is FQNEAQ in the germline V gene (reference sequence). The CDR3 consists of 13 residues. Trimming removed 1 base at V and 8 bases at J, with 9 bases between. The CDR3, as DNA: TGTGCCAGCAGCTTAGGGGGAGAGTATGAGCAGTTCTTC. This translates into CASSLGGEYEQFF.